This T cell receptor beta chain was identified in a study of CD8+CD57+ T cells in acquired aplastic anemia. Notes on the study in general: The number of CD8+ CDR3 sequences shared by patients and controls was about 27.

The TCR beta profiling, which covered VDJ combination and CDR3 sequence, was carried out using genomic DNA as the template. MiXCR, applied by TCRdb to the reads, yields one record per CDR3 protein. The table records some 410,000 distinct CDR3 sequences, 65% to 80% of them present only once. Trimming took 6 bases from V and 4 from J; bases not matched to a gene: 5. The CDR3 sequence is 14 residues long. Germline-derived CDR1 and CDR2 are SEHNR and FQNEAQ (reference sequence). This clonotype was counted between two and nine times. Its target is unknown. What was sequenced was sorted CD4+, CD8+, or CD8+CD57+ T cells (not recorded which) from PBMCs. This TCR came from a human donor in good health, serving as a control. The gene calls are TRBV7-9 and TRBJ1-3; TRBD1 agrees at 8 bases. The CDR3 nucleotides are TGTGCCAGCAGTGCAGCAGGGGGCGGAAACACCATATATTTT. Translated, it gives CASSAAGGGNTIYF.